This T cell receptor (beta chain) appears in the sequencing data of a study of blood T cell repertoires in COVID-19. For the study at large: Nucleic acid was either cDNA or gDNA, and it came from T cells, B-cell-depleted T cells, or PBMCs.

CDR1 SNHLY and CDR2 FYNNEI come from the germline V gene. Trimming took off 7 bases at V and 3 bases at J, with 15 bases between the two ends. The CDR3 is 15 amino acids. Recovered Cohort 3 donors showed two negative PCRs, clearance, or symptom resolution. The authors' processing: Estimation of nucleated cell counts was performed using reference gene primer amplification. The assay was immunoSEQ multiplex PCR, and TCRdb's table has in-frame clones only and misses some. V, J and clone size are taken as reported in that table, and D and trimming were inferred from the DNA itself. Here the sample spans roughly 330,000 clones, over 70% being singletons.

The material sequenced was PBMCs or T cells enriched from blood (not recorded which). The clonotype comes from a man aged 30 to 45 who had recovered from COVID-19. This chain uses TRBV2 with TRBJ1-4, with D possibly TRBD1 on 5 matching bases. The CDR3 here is CASIPPWGANEKLFF. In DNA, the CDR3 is TGTGCCAGCATCCCCCCTTGGGGGGCTAATGAAAAACTGTTTTTT.